The 30 T cell receptor beta chains below come from one sample, sequenced in a study of blood T cell repertoires in COVID-19 (TCRdb year 2020). Library preparation employed the immunoSEQ multiplex PCR assay. TCRdb took over this immuneACCESS table, retaining in-frame rearrangements with V and J assigned. Such tables are incomplete; in checked studies, under half of the missing clones stem from an unresolved V gene, and the remainder is unexplained. This sample has 70,000 to 95,000 clones in its table, and 80% to 90% of those were observed once. Clones ranked in the top ten supply about 15% of the sample. The sequenced sample was peripheral blood. These receptors all come from an older man with active or convalescent COVID-19.

This chain joins TRBV6-1 and TRBJ1-2; 8 bases map to TRBD1. CDR1 is MNHNS, CDR2 SASEGT, per germline. Trimming removed 4 bases from V and 2 bases from J; junction bases left unmatched: 9. The CDR3 covers 16 residues. CDR3 amino acids: CASSATFRTGNYGYTF. The CDR3 bases are TGTGCCAGCAGTGCAACATTCAGGACAGGGAACTATGGCTACACCTTC.

This rearrangement joins TRBV6-2 or TRBV6-3 to TRBJ2-2; TRBD2 aligns across 14 bases. Germline CDR1 reads MNHEY; CDR2 reads SVGEGT. Losses at the gene ends were 4 bases for V and 7 bases for J; bases not matched to a gene: 5. The CDR3 has 16 residues. The CDR3 bases are TGTGCCAGCAGTTTCCGACTAGCGGGAGGGGTCGGGGAGCTGTTTTTT. It yields the protein CASSFRLAGGVGELFF.

The V and J genes are TRBV6-5 and TRBJ1-1; 9 bases line up with TRBD1. Germline CDR1 reads MNHEY; CDR2 reads SVGAGI. V shed 7 bases and J 6 bases; nucleotides not matched to a gene: 6. The CDR3 spans 13 residues. The CDR3 region is CASKRTGVSEAFF. The CDR3 DNA is TGTGCCAGCAAACGGACAGGGGTCTCTGAAGCTTTCTTT.

This chain uses TRBV19 with TRBJ2-5; D is unresolved. Germline assignment: CDR1 LNHDA and CDR2 SQIVND (reference sequence). The length of the CDR3 is 13 residues. Trimming pared 1 base from V and 1 base from J, leaving 4 bases between. Written as DNA, the CDR3 is TGTGCCAGTAGTATAGGAGGCCAAGAGACCCAGTACTTC. Translating it yields CASSIGGQETQYF.

The V and J genes are TRBV29-1 and TRBJ2-3; D not certain. This CDR3 has 14 residues. Germline CDR1 SQVTM, CDR2 ANQGSEA. V was trimmed by 1 base and J by 5 bases, leaving 13 bases between them. This CDR3 is CSVEVGSYGDTQYF. CDR3 DNA sequence: TGCAGCGTTGAAGTGGGTAGCTATGGAGATACGCAGTATTTT.

This chain joins TRBV28 and TRBJ1-6; D might be TRBD1 (5 bases). This CDR3 region has 15 residues. V lost 7 bases, J lost 8 bases, and 18 bases lay in between. Per the germline V gene, CDR1 is MDHEN and CDR2 is SYDVKM. CDR3 DNA sequence: TGTGCCAGCAATACTGGGGGGGGGAACCATTCACCCCTCCACTTT. Its protein is CASNTGGGNHSPLHF.

The chain joins TRBV29-1 to TRBJ1-5, with a tentative D call TRBD1 (6 bases). V lost 4 bases, J lost 5 bases, and 12 bases lay in between. The germline V gene has CDR1 SQVTM and CDR2 ANQGSEA. The CDR3 has 13 residues. This CDR3 is CSVGDTGDQPQHF. CDR3 DNA sequence: TGCAGCGTTGGGGACACGGGCGATCAGCCCCAGCATTTT.

Only a few counts were recorded for this clone. The chain combines TRBV5-6 with TRBJ2-7, with D possibly matching TRBD2 (5 bases). CDR1 SGHDT and CDR2 YYEEEE come from the germline V gene. Trimming cost V 0 bases and J 3 bases, with 10 bases left between them. The CDR3 has 14 residues. As DNA, the CDR3 is TGTGCCAGCAGCTTGGGTCCGGGGATCTACGAGCAGTACTTC. Translating it yields CASSLGPGIYEQYF.

The chain recombines TRBV27 with TRBJ2-3; 12 positions match TRBD2. There are 16 residues in the CDR3. Germline-derived CDR1 and CDR2 are MNHEY and SMNVEV (reference sequence). V lost 2 bases, J lost 8 bases, and 8 bases stayed unmatched. The CDR3: CASSLVLAGGPGTQYF. The DNA of the CDR3 is TGTGCCAGCAGTTTAGTCCTAGCGGGAGGGCCGGGTACGCAGTATTTT.

The rearrangement joins TRBV7-9 to TRBJ2-5; D gene ambiguous. This CDR3 is 13 amino acids long. Trimming removed 5 bases from V and 1 base from J, with 8 bases in between. The germline V gene encodes CDR1 SEHNR and CDR2 FQNEAQ (reference sequence). The chain's CDR3 is CASSQSLQETQYF. DNA of the CDR3: TGTGCCAGCAGCCAAAGCCTCCAAGAGACCCAGTACTTC.

The chain recombines TRBV5-6 with TRBJ2-7; TRBD1 matches at 8 bases. This CDR3 is built from 16 residues. The germline CDR1 and CDR2 sequences are SGHDT and YYEEEE. V trimming: 3 bases; J trimming: 5 bases; junction bases outside the gene matches: 13. The CDR3 DNA sequence: TGTGCCAGCAGCTCGCGAAGAACAGGGGGAAGTGACGAGCAGTACTTC. Translated: CASSSRRTGGSDEQYF.

Comment on this clone: A junction boundary mismatches the germline segment, possibly from a read error. The rearrangement links TRBV7-7 to TRBJ2-7; a weak D match, TRBD1 (6 bases). Per the germline V gene, CDR1 is SSHAT and CDR2 is FNYEAQ (reference sequence). The length of the CDR3 is 13 residues. This CDR3 reads CASSPGTRGEQYF. CDR3 nucleotides: TGTGCTAGCAGCCCAGGGACACGAGGGGAGCAGTACTTC.

This chain connects TRBV6-2 or TRBV6-3 to TRBJ2-4, with TRBD1 as a possible D gene (6 bases). The CDR3 contains 15 residues. CDR1 is MNHEY and CDR2 is SVGEGT in the germline V gene. V was trimmed by 0 bases and J by 2 bases, leaving 8 bases between them. CDR3 region: CASSYSRGSKNIQYF. CDR3 bases: TGTGCCAGCAGTTACTCGAGGGGGTCCAAAAACATTCAGTACTTC.

This sequence joins TRBV6-5 and TRBJ1-3; TRBD1 matches 8 bases. V shed 0 bases, J shed 4 bases, and the junction held 5 bases outside the gene matches. The germline gives CDR1 MNHEY, CDR2 SVGAGI. The CDR3 consists of 16 residues. Written as DNA, the CDR3 is TGTGCCAGCAGTTACTCGAGGCAGGGGGCAGGAAACACCATATATTTT. As protein: CASSYSRQGAGNTIYF.

The J gene is TRBJ2-7, the V gene TRBV5-1; TRBD1 matches at 8 bases. Germline CDR1 reads SGHRS; CDR2 reads YFSETQ. The CDR3 spans 15 residues. V lost 4 bases and J lost 2; bases outside the gene matches: 8. The CDR3 sequence: CASSVGQGPTYEQYF. The DNA of the CDR3 is TGCGCCAGCAGCGTAGGACAGGGACCTACCTACGAGCAGTACTTC. Supplemented by reference TRBV5-1 and TRBJ2-7, the full variable domain reads KAGVTQTPRYLIKTRGQQVTLSCSPISGHRSVSWYQQTPGQGLQFLFEYFSETQRNKGNFPGRFSGRQFSNSRSEMNVSTLELGDSALYLCASSVGQGPTYEQYFGPGTRLTVT.

J is TRBJ1-1 and V is TRBV5-1; 8 nucleotides line up with TRBD1. The CDR3 length is 15 residues. Per germline, CDR1 SGHRS and CDR2 YFSETQ. V lost 0 bases, J lost 0 bases, and 1 base stayed unmatched. CDR3 region: CASSLGTGMNTEAFF. As DNA, the CDR3 is TGCGCCAGCAGCTTGGGGACAGGGATGAACACTGAAGCTTTCTTT.

The chain recombines TRBV5-1 with TRBJ2-5, with a possible D match to TRBD2 (5 bases). Germline CDR1 reads SGHRS; CDR2 reads YFSETQ. Deletions cut 1 base from V and 0 bases from J, with 7 bases between. The CDR3 runs 14 residues. The CDR3 DNA follows: TGCGCCAGCAGCTTGTCGGGGTACCAAGAGACCCAGTACTTC. Its translation: CASSLSGYQETQYF. The whole variable domain, filled in from reference TRBV5-1 and TRBJ2-5, reads KAGVTQTPRYLIKTRGQQVTLSCSPISGHRSVSWYQQTPGQGLQFLFEYFSETQRNKGNFPGRFSGRQFSNSRSEMNVSTLELGDSALYLCASSLSGYQETQYFGPGTRLLVL.

This chain joins TRBV7-9 and TRBJ2-1, with 14 bases matching TRBD2. Per the germline V gene, CDR1 is SEHNR and CDR2 is FQNEAQ (reference sequence). V lost 5 bases and J lost 12; bases outside the gene matches: 6. This CDR3 spans 14 amino acids. The CDR3 loop reads CASSPRLAGGGQFF. CDR3 coding DNA: TGTGCCAGCAGCCCAAGACTAGCGGGAGGGGGGCAGTTCTTC.

A single count supports this clone. The chain employs TRBV9 and TRBJ2-2; TRBD1 matches at 9 bases. The CDR3 is 15 amino acids. Germline V gene sequence: CDR1 SGDLS, CDR2 YYNGEE. The V and J ends lost 4 bases and 7 bases, in that order; junction bases with no gene match: 8. CDR3 loop: CASSTGQGYDGELFF. Here the CDR3 DNA reads TGTGCCAGCAGCACCGGACAGGGGTATGACGGGGAGCTGTTTTTT.

On this clone itself: The junction differs from germline at one of its ends, possibly a read error. The chain uses TRBV7-7 and TRBJ1-1; D perhaps matches TRBD1 (5 bases). Germline CDR1 and CDR2: SSHAT and FNYEAQ (reference sequence). CDR3 length equals 13 residues. The CDR3 sequence: CASSRGTDTEAFF. The DNA of the CDR3 is TGTGCTAGCAGCCGCGGGACTGATACTGAAGCTTTCTTT.

The chain couples TRBV30 to TRBJ1-1; D unresolved. The V end lost 4 bases, the J end lost 11 bases, and 23 bases lay between the germline ends. The CDR3 extends over 14 amino acids. The germline V gene has CDR1 GTSNPN and CDR2 SVGIG (reference sequence). CDR3 sequence reads: CAWMEWSRGRRAFF. The CDR3 bases are TGTGCCTGGATGGAATGGTCGAGAGGCCGACGGGCTTTCTTT.

The table lists this clone with a count of one. The chain recombines TRBV2 with TRBJ1-4; D call uncertain. The CDR3 covers 15 residues. Trimming shortened V by 8 bases and J by 5 bases, and 18 bases separated the two germline ends. Germline CDR1 and CDR2: SNHLY and FYNNEI. CDR3 loop: CASALQRSVNEKLFF. The CDR3 nucleotides are TGTGCCAGCGCGCTTCAGCGCAGCGTCAATGAAAAACTGTTTTTT.

The V gene is TRBV4-1, the J gene TRBJ1-2, with D possibly TRBD1 on 6 matching bases. V lost 0 bases and J 2 bases, leaving 13 bases between the germline ends. This CDR3 spans 16 amino acids. Germline CDR1 MGHRA, CDR2 YSYEKL. The CDR3 reads CASSQDVTGLNYGYTF. CDR3 coding DNA: TGCGCCAGCAGCCAAGATGTGACAGGACTCAACTATGGCTACACCTTC.

The J gene is TRBJ1-6, the V gene TRBV7-3, with a weak D call TRBD1 (5 bases). The CDR3 runs 15 residues. From germline, CDR1 is SGHTA and CDR2 FQGTGA. V shed 4 bases and J shed 9 bases, with 16 bases lying between them. This CDR3 is CASSSFGGSGSPLHF. The CDR3 DNA reads as TGTGCCAGCAGCTCCTTTGGGGGGTCGGGTTCACCCCTCCACTTT. The variable domain in full, with the rest retrieved from reference TRBV7-3 and TRBJ1-6, is GAGVSQTPSNKVTEKGKYVELRCDPISGHTALYWYRQSLGQGPEFLIYFQGTGAADDSGLPNDRFFAVRPEGSVSTLKIQRTERGDSAVYLCASSSFGGSGSPLHFGNGTRLTVT.

The CDR3 coding sequence is TGTGCCAGCAGCCAAGATCATCGGTATCAGCCCCAGCATTTT. It specifies CASSQDHRYQPQHF. The chain recombines TRBV4-2 with TRBJ1-5; D is uncertain. The CDR3 spans 14 residues. Germline CDR1 reads LGHNA; CDR2 reads YNFKEQ. Trimming took 0 bases from V and 5 from J, leaving 8 bases between them.

This chain connects TRBV5-1 to TRBJ2-1, with a tentative D call TRBD1 (6 bases). V dropped 0 bases and J dropped 5 bases, with 9 bases sitting between them. CDR1 and CDR2 from the germline V gene are SGHRS and YFSETQ. The CDR3 is 14 residues long. CDR3 in amino acids: CASSLGDTNNEQFF. The CDR3 DNA sequence: TGCGCCAGCAGCTTGGGGGACACGAACAATGAGCAGTTCTTC.

This clone was seen a few times. The V call is TRBV19, the J call TRBJ2-7; D might be TRBD1 (6 bases). There are 15 residues in the CDR3. The V gene's germline CDR1 is LNHDA and CDR2 SQIVND (reference sequence). Trimming took off 4 bases at V and 2 bases at J, with 15 bases between the two ends. CDR3 coding DNA: TGTGCCAGTAGTAAAACTGACAGGCCCCCCTACGAGCAGTACTTC. Its translation is CASSKTDRPPYEQYF.

CDR3 sequence reads: CASSLGQGSYEQYF. In DNA form, the CDR3 reads TGTGCCAGCAGTTTGGGACAGGGCTCCTACGAGCAGTACTTC. V and J are TRBV27 and TRBJ2-7; 9 bases line up with TRBD1. This CDR3 spans 14 amino acids. Germline V CDR1 and CDR2: MNHEY, SMNVEV (reference sequence). V dropped 3 bases and J dropped 0; count of bases not matched to a gene: 0.

The chain is built from TRBV19 and TRBJ1-5; 8 positions match TRBD1. Germline CDR1 reads LNHDA; CDR2 reads SQIVND (reference sequence). CDR3 length: 15 amino acids. V gave up 3 bases and J gave up 2 bases; unmatched junction bases: 3. In DNA form, the CDR3 reads TGTGCCAGTAGTATCGAGGGACAGGGCAATCAGCCCCAGCATTTT. As protein: CASSIEGQGNQPQHF.

V and J are TRBV29-1 and TRBJ1-5, with D uncertain. The CDR3 is 13 amino acids. V was clipped by 4 bases and J by 5 bases, with 12 bases between them. Germline loops: CDR1 SQVTM, CDR2 ANQGSEA. CDR3 DNA: TGCAGCGTTGTCTCGGGTTTTGATCAGCCCCAGCATTTT. Residues: CSVVSGFDQPQHF. The full variable domain, rest sourced from reference TRBV29-1 and TRBJ1-5, is SAVISQKPSRDICQRGTSLTIQCQVDSQVTMMFWYRQQPGQSLTLIATANQGSEATYESGFVIDKFPISRPNLTFSTLTVSNMSPEDSSIYLCSVVSGFDQPQHFGDGTRLSIL.